This TCR beta chain originates from a study of blood T cell repertoires in COVID-19. Germline CDR1 reads MNHEY; CDR2 reads SMNVEV (reference sequence). V trimming: 5 bases; J trimming: 4 bases; junction bases outside the gene matches: 4. CDR3 size: 16 residues. The method was immunoSEQ multiplex PCR; TCRdb's version includes in-frame clones alone and lacks a portion of them. Of 100,000 to 150,000 clones listed, over 60% were seen once; the top ten hold approximately 2%. The receptor was derived from a woman aged 65 to 85 with acute or convalescent COVID-19. The sequencing input was peripheral blood. The genes are TRBV27 and TRBJ2-1; 14 nucleotides line up with TRBD2. CDR3 sequence reads: CASSPGTSGSYNEQFF. DNA of the CDR3: TGTGCCAGCAGTCCCGGGACTAGCGGGAGTTACAATGAGCAGTTCTTC.